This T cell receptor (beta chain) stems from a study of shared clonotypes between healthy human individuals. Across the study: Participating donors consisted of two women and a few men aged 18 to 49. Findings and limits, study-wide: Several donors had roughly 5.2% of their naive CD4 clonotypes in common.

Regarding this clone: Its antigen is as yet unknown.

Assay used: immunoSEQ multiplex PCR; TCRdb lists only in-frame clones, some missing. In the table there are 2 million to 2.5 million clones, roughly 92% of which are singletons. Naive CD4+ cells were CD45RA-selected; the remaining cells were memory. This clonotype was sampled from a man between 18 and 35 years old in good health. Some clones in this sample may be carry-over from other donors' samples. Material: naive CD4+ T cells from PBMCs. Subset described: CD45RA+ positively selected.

This CDR3 is CASSERINYGYTF. The CDR3, as DNA: TGCGCCAGCAGCGAAAGGATTAACTATGGCTACACCTTC. The V gene is TRBV4-3, the J gene TRBJ1-2; D uncertain. In germline, CDR1 is LGHNA, CDR2 YSLEER. This CDR3 contains 13 residues. Trimming pared 5 bases from V and 1 base from J, leaving 8 bases between.